The following is a T cell receptor (beta chain) sequence with its context. Antigen unknown. Between the trimmed V and J ends, which lost 1 base and 0 bases, there was a span of 7 bases. This CDR3 is built from 15 residues. Germline lookup yields CDR1 SGDLS and CDR2 YYNGEE. This sample stems from a study of Ad26.COV2.S vaccination and SARS-CoV-2 variants. Study-level background: Intramuscular Ad26.COV2.S doses were given once or twice, 56 days apart. Findings of the study overall: The TCR breadth and depth analyses may have produced an underestimate of total T cell responses. Non-spike TCR breadth did not differ much between vaccine and placebo recipients.

Clones were sequenced by immunoSEQ multiplex PCR, and TCRdb holds only the in-frame ones, with some missing. Of some 290,000 clones in the sample, around four fifths were seen once. Treatment of the sample: 15 to 20 received Ad26.COV2.S at low or high dose, single or two shots; about 5 received placebo; per-sample allocation not given. Day 63 after the first injection of vaccine or placebo was the sampling time. This Boston cohort included adults aged 18-55 years. Sequencing used peripheral blood, obtained in a trial of Ad26.COV2.S vaccine versus placebo. The chain couples TRBV9 to TRBJ1-4; D is uncertain. The clonotype originates from a person between 18 and 60 years old who received the Ad26.COV2.S COVID-19 vaccine or a placebo. CDR3 residues: CASSVSGATNEKLFF. CDR3 coding DNA: TGTGCCAGCAGCGTATCAGGTGCAACTAATGAAAAACTGTTTTTT.